The source of this T cell receptor (beta chain) is a study of regulatory T cells in long-lasting Graves disease. A few counts support this clonotype. The authors built TCR beta libraries using iRepertoire HTBI primers and Arm-PCR of CDR3 regions. A single record per CDR3 protein comes from TCRdb applying MiXCR to the multiplex PCR reads. The table includes 500,000 or so distinct CDR3 sequences, around 15% detected once. The germline V gene encodes CDR1 SGHRS and CDR2 YFSETQ. Trimming removed 2 bases from V and 1 base from J, with 13 bases in between. The CDR3 is 15 residues long. Time point indicated: newly diagnosed GD, antithyroid drugs for less than 3 months. Making the TCR library involved RNA that had been extracted from PBMCs. These data were also filed under a second study, of T cells in Graves' hyperthyroidism and ophthalmopathy. Per that study: Ophthalmopathy cases were set apart from stable hyperthyroidism by a 13 V-J model.

This chain connects TRBV5-1 to TRBJ2-7; D possibly uses TRBD1 or TRBD2 (6 bases each). The TCR originated in a woman in her 50s with Graves disease. The sequences come from peripheral blood mononuclear cells (PBMCs), collected at new diagnosis, from a patient treated with antithyroid drugs. The CDR3 nucleotides are TGCGCCAGCAGCTTAACACAGGGAGGTTCCTACGAGCAGTACTTC. Encoded protein: CASSLTQGGSYEQYF.